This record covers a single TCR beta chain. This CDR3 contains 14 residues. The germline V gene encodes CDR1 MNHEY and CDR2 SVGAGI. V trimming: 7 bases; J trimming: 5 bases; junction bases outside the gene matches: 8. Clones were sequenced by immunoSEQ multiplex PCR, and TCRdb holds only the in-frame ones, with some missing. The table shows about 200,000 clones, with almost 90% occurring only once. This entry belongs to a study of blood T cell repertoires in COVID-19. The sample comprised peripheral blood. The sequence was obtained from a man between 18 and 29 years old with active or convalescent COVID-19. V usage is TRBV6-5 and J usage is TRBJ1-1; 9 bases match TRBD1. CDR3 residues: CASTITGGSTEAFF. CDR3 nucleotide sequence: TGTGCCAGCACTATAACAGGGGGCTCGACTGAAGCTTTCTTT.